This T cell receptor beta chain came from a study of a mutant IDH1 vaccine in newly diagnosed glioma. Sample time point: week 35, safety follow-up. In the vaccine, a single dose held 300 ug of the mutant IDH1 20-mer peptide, along with topical imiquimod. Only in-frame clones appear in the TCRdb table, and some are missing; sequencing was by immunoSEQ multiplex PCR. The table has roughly 30,000 clones, more than 65% seen once. V gave up 4 bases and J gave up 1 base, with 14 bases separating them. The CDR3 length is 15 residues. Germline values: CDR1 SGHRS, CDR2 YFSETQ. The sample holds a few counts of this clone. Antigen: not known.

The gene calls are TRBV5-1 and TRBJ1-1; TRBD1 is a possible D gene (5 bases). The sequencing here drew on PBMCs, taken from a glioma patient whose treatment included an IDH1 peptide vaccine. The origin of this receptor is a man younger than 45 with glioma. The CDR3 sequence: CASSVAGTPNTEAFF. The CDR3 bases are TGCGCCAGCAGCGTAGCCGGGACCCCGAACACTGAAGCTTTCTTT.